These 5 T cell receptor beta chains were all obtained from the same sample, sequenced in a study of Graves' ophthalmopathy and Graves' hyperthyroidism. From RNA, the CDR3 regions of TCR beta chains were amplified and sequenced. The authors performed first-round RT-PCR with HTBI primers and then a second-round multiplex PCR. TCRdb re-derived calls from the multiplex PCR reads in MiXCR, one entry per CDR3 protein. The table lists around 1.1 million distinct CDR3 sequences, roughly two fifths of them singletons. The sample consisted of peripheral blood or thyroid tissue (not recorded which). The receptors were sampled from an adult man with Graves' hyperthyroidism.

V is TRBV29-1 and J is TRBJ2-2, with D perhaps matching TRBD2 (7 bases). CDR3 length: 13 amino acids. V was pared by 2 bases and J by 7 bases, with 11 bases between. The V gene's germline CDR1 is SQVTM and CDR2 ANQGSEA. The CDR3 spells CSVERGGSGELFF. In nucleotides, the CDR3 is TGCAGCGTTGAAAGGGGGGGCAGCGGGGAGCTGTTTTTT.

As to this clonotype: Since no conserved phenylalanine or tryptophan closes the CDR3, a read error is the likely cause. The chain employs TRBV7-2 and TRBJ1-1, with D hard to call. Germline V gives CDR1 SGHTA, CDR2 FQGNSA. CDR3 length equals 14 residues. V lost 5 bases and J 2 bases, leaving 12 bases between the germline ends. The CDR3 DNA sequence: TGTGCCAGCAGCAGTTTAACGGGAAACACTGAAGCTTTCTCT. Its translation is CASSSLTGNTEAFS.

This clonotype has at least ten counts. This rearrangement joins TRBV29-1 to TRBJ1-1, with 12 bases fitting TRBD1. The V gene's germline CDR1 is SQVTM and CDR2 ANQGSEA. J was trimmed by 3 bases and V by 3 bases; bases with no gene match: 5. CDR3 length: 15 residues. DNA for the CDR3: TGCAGCGTTGACGGAAGGGACAGGGGGCACACTGAAGCTTTCTTT. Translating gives CSVDGRDRGHTEAFF. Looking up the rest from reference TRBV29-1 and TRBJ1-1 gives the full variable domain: SAVISQKPSRDICQRGTSLTIQCQVDSQVTMMFWYRQQPGQSLTLIATANQGSEATYESGFVIDKFPISRPNLTFSTLTVSNMSPEDSSIYLCSVDGRDRGHTEAFFGQGTRLTVV.

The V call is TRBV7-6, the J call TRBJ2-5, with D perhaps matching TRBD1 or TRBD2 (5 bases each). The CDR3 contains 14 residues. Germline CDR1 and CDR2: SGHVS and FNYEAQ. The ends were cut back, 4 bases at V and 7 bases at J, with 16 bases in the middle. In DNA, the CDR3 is TGTGCCAGCAGCTCAACAGCCGGGACGGGGACCCAGTACTTC. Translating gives CASSSTAGTGTQYF.

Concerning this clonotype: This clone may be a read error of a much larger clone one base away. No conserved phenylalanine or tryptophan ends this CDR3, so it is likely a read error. Here the CDR3 reads CASSPISSRAAGYTL. CDR3 bases: TGTGCCAGCAGCCCCATCAGTTCGAGGGCAGCTGGCTACACCCTC. V usage is TRBV5-1 and J usage is TRBJ1-2; D remains unclear. This CDR3 contains 15 residues. Per germline, CDR1 SGHRS and CDR2 YFSETQ.